The source of this T cell receptor (beta chain) is a study of CD8+CD57+ T cells in acquired aplastic anemia. As regards this clonotype: Relative to the germline gene, one junction end is altered; a read error may explain this.

TCR beta VDJ and CDR3 were profiled, and genomic DNA was the template. One entry per CDR3 protein, called by TCRdb with MiXCR from the reads. Of 150,000 to 200,000 distinct CDR3 sequences detected, around 47% appear once; the ten largest clones hold about 2.9%. The CDR3 contains 13 residues. CDR1 and CDR2 from the germline V gene are SQVTM and ANQGSEA. By flow cytometry, patients selected for sequencing had shown an expansion of CD8+CD57+ cells. This clonotype was obtained from a human donor with aplastic anemia. The chain couples TRBV29-1 to TRBJ1-1; D is undetermined. The sample comprised sorted CD4+, CD8+, or CD8+CD57+ T cells (not recorded which) from PBMCs. This chain's CDR3 is CSVGRGLNTEAFF. CDR3 nucleotide sequence: TGCAGCGTTGGACGCGGACTGAACACTGAAGCTTTCTTC.